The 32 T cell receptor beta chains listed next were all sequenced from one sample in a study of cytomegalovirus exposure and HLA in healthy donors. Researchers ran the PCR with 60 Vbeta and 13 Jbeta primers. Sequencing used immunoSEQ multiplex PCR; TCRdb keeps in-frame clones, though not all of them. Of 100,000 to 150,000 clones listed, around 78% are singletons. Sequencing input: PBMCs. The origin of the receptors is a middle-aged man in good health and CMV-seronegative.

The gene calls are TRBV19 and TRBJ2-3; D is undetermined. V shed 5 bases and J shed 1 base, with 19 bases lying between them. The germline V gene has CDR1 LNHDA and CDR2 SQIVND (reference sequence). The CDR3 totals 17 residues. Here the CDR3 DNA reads TGTGCCAGTAGTCCCGATCGCTACCCTGCGGGCACAGATACGCAGTATTTT. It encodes CASSPDRYPAGTDTQYF.

In DNA, the CDR3 is TGTGCCAGCTCACTCGACAGGGATCAGCCCCAGCATTTT. Translation: CASSLDRDQPQHF. This sequence joins TRBV18 and TRBJ1-5; TRBD1 agrees at 7 bases. Germline CDR1 KGHSH, CDR2 LQKENI. Trimming at V came to 4 bases and at J to 5 bases, leaving 2 bases not matched to a gene. The CDR3 runs to 13 residues. The full variable domain, rest sourced from reference TRBV18 and TRBJ1-5, is NAGVMQNPRHLVRRRGQEARLRCSPMKGHSHVYWYRQLPEEGLKFMVYLQKENIIDESGMPKERFSAEFPKEGPSILRIQQVVRGDSAAYFCASSLDRDQPQHFGDGTRLSIL.

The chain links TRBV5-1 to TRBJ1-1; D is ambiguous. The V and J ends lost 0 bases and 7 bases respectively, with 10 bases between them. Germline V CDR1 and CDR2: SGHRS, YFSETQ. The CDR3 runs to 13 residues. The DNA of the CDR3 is TGCGCCAGCAGCTTGGACCAGGCCCTTGAAGCTTTCTTT. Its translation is CASSLDQALEAFF. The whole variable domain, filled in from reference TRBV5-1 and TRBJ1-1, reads KAGVTQTPRYLIKTRGQQVTLSCSPISGHRSVSWYQQTPGQGLQFLFEYFSETQRNKGNFPGRFSGRQFSNSRSEMNVSTLELGDSALYLCASSLDQALEAFFGQGTRLTVV.

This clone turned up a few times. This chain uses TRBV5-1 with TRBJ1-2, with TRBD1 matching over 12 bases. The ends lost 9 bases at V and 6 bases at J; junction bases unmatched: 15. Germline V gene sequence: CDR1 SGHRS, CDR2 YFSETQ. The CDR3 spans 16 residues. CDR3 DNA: TGCGCCAACATCTCGGGACAGGGGGCAACAAAGGATGGCTACACCTTC. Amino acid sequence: CANISGQGATKDGYTF.

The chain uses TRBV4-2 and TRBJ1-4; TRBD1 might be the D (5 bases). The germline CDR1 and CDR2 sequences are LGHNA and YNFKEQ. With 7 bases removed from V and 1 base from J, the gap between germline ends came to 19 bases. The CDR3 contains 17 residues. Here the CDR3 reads CASTQSLQGGTNEKLFF. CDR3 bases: TGTGCCAGCACTCAATCACTGCAGGGAGGAACTAATGAAAAACTGTTTTTT.

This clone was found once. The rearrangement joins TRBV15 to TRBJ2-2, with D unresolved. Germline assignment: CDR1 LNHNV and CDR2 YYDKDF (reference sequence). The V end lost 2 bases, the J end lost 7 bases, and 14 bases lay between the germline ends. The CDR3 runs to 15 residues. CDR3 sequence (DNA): TGTGCCACCAGCAGACCCCCGACATTTGGCGGGGAGCTGTTTTTT. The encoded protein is CATSRPPTFGGELFF.

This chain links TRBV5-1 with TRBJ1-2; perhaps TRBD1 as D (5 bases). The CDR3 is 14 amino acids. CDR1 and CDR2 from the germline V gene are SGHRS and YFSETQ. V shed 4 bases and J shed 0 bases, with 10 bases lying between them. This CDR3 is CASSAQGSNYGYTF. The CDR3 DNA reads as TGCGCCAGCAGCGCCCAGGGATCTAACTATGGCTACACCTTC.

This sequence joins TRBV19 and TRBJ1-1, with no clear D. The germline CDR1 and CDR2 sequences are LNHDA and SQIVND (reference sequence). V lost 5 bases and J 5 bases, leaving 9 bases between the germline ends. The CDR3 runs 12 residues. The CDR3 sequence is CASSARGTEAFF. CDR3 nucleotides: TGTGCCAGTAGTGCACGAGGGACTGAAGCTTTCTTT.

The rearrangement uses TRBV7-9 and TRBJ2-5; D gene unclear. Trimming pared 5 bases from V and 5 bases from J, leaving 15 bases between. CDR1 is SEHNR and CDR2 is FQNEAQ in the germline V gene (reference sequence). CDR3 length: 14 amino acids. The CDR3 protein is CASSVVFLRETQYF. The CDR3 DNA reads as TGTGCCAGCAGCGTCGTGTTTTTGCGGGAGACCCAGTACTTC.

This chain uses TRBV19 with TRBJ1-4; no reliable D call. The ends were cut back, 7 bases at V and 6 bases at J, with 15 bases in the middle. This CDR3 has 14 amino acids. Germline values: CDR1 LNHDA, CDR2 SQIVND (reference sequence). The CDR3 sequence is CASKVHRDHEKLFF. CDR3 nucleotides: TGTGCCAGTAAAGTTCACCGGGATCATGAAAAACTGTTTTTT.

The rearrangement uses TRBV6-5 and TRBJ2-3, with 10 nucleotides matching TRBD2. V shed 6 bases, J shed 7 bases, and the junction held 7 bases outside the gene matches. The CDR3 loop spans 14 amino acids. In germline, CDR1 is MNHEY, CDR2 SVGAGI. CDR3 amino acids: CASRPTSGLHTQYF. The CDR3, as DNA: TGTGCCAGCAGACCGACTAGCGGGTTACATACGCAGTATTTT.

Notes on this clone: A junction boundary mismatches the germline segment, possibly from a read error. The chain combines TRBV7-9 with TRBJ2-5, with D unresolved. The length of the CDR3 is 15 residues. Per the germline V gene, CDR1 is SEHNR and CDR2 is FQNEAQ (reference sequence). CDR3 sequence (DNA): TGTTCCAGCAGCCCGAAGCCCCGACTTCAAGAGACCCAGTACTTC. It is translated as CSSSPKPRLQETQYF.

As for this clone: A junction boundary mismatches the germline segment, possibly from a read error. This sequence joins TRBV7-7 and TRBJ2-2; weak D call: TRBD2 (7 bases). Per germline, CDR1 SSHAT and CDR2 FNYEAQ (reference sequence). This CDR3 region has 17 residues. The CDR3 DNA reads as TGTGCCGGCAGCATAAGGCTGGCGGGGGCGCACGGCGGGGAGCTGTTTTTT. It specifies CAGSIRLAGAHGGELFF.

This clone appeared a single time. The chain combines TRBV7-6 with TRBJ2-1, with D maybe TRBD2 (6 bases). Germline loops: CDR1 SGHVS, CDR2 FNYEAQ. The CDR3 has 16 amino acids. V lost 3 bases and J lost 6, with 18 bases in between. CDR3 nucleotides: TGTGCCAGCAGCTTGGCGGCCCGGGACTGGTCCAATGAGCAGTTCTTC. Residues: CASSLAARDWSNEQFF.

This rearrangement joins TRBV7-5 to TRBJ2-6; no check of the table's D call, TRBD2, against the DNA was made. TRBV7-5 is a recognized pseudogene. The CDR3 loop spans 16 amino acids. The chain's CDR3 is CVRSLASVSGANVLTF. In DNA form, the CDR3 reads TGTGTCAGAAGCTTAGCATCGGTCTCTGGGGCCAACGTCCTGACTTTC.

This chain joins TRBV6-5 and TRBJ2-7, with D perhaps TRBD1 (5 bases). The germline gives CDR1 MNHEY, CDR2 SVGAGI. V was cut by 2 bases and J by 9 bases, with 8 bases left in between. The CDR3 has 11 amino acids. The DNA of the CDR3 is TGTGCCAGCAGTTACGGGGCCACGCAGTACTTC. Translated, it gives CASSYGATQYF.

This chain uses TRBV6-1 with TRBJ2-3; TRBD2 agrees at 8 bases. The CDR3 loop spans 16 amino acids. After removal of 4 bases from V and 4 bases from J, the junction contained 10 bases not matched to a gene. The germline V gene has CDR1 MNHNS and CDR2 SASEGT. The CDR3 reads CASSAPGLVSSDTQYF. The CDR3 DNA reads TGTGCCAGCAGTGCCCCGGGACTAGTATCATCAGATACGCAGTATTTT.

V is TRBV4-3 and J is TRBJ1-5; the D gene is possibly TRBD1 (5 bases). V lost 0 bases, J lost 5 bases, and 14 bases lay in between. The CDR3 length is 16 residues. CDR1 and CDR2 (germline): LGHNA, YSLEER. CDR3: CASSQDRWQGDQPQHF. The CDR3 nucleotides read TGCGCCAGCAGCCAAGATCGATGGCAGGGCGATCAGCCCCAGCATTTT.

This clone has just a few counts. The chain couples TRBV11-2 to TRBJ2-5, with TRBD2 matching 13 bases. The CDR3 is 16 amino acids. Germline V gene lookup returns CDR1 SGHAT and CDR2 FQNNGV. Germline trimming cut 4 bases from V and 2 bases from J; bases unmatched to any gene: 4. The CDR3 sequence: CASSSWTSGGQETQYF. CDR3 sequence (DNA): TGTGCCAGCAGCTCTTGGACTAGCGGGGGACAAGAGACCCAGTACTTC.

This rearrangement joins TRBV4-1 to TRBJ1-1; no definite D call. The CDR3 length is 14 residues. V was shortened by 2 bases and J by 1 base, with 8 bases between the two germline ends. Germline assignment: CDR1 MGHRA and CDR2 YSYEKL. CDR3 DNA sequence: TGCGCCAGCAGCCAAAGGGCGGGGAACACTGAAGCTTTCTTT. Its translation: CASSQRAGNTEAFF.

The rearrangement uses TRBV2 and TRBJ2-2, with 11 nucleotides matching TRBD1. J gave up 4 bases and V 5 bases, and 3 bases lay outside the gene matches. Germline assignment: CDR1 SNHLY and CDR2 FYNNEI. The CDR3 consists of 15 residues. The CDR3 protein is CASSTGTGGTGELFF. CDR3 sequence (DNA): TGTGCCAGCAGTACCGGGACAGGGGGCACCGGGGAGCTGTTTTTT.

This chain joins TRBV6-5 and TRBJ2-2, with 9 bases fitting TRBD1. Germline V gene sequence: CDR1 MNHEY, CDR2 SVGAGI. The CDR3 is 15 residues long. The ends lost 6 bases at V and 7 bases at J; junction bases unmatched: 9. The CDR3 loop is CASSRDRESIGELFF. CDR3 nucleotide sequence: TGTGCCAGCAGCAGGGACAGGGAAAGTATCGGGGAGCTGTTTTTT.

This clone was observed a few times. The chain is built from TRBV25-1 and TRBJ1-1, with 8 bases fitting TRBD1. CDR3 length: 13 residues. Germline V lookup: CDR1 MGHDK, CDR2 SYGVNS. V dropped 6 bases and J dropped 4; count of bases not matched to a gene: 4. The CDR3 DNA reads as TGTGCCAGCAGGAAAACAGGGGGCACTGAAGCTTTCTTT. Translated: CASRKTGGTEAFF.

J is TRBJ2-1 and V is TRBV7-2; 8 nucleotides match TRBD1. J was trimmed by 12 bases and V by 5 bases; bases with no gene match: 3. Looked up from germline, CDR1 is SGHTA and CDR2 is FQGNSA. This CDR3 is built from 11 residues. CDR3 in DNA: TGTGCCAGCAGCCCCGGACAGGGGCAGTTCTTC. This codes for CASSPGQGQFF.

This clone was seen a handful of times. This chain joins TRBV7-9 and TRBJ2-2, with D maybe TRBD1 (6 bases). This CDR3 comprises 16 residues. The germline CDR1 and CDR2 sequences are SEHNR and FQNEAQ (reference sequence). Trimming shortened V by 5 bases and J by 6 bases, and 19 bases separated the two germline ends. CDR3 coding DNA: TGTGCCAGCAGCGTAATCACAGGGTATGGGTCCGGGGAGCTGTTTTTT. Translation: CASSVITGYGSGELFF.

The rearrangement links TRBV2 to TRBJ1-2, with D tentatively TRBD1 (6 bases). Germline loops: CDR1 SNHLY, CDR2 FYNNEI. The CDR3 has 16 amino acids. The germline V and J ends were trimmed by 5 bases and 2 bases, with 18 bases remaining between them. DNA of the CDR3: TGTGCCAGCAGTATAAAAAGGACAGTTTTGAACTATGGCTACACCTTC. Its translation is CASSIKRTVLNYGYTF.

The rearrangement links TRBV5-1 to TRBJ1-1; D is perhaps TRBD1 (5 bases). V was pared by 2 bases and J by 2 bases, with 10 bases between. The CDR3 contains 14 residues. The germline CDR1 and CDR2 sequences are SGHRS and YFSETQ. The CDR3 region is CASSFGHQNTEAFF. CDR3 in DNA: TGCGCCAGCAGCTTCGGACACCAAAACACTGAAGCTTTCTTT.

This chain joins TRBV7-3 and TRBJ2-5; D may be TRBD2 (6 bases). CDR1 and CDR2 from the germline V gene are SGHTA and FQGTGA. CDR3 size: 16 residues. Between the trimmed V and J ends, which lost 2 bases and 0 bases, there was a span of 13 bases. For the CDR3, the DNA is TGTGCCAGCAGCTTACTGGCGGGGCTCCACCAAGAGACCCAGTACTTC. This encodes CASSLLAGLHQETQYF.

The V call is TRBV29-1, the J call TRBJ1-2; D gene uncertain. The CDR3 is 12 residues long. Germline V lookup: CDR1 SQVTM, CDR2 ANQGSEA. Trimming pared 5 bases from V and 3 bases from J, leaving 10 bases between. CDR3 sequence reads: CSVSPRDYGYTF. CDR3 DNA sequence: TGCAGCGTTAGCCCGAGGGACTATGGCTACACCTTC.

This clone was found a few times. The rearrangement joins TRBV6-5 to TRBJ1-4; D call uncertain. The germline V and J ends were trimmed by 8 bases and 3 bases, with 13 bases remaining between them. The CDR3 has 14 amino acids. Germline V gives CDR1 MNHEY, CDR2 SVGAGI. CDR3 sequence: CASRNGVPNEKLFF. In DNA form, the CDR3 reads TGTGCCAGCCGGAACGGGGTCCCTAATGAAAAACTGTTTTTT.

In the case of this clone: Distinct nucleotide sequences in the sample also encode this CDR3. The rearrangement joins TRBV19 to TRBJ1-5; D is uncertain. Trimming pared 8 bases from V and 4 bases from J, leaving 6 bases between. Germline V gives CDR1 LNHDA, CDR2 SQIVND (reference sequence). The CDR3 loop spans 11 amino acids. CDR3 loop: CASGGNQPQHF. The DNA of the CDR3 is TGTGCCAGTGGCGGGAATCAGCCCCAGCATTTT.

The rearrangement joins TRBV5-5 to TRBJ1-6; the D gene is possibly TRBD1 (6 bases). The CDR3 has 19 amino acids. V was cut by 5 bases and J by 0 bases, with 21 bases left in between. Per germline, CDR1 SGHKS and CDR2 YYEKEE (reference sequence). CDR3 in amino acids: CASRRSQGAWNSYNSPLHF. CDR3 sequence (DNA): TGTGCCAGCAGACGTTCACAGGGCGCTTGGAACTCCTATAATTCACCCCTCCACTTT. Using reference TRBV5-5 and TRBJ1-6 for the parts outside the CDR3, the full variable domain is DAGVTQSPTHLIKTRGQQVTLRCSPISGHKSVSWYQQVLGQGPQFIFQYYEKEERGRGNFPDRFSARQFPNYSSELNVNALLLGDSALYLCASRRSQGAWNSYNSPLHFGNGTRLTVT.